The sequence of this TCR beta chain was determined in a study of graft-versus-host responses after intestinal transplantation. As for the study in general: Recipients were given multivisceral, liver-intestinal, or isolated intestinal transplants. Once they had received anti-thymocyte globulin induction, all recipients took tacrolimus and steroids for approximately three years. Study observations and caveats: Peak circulating GvH clone levels were associated with early post-transplant HvG declines. Recipient marrow contained GvH clones, some of which appeared first in ileum or blood.

Measured with immunoSEQ multiplex PCR; TCRdb has only the in-frame clones, and not every one. The table records about 25,000 clones, more than 90% of them present only once. Germline V gene lookup returns CDR1 MNHNS and CDR2 SASEGT. The junction had 10 bases not matched to a gene; V was cut back by 8 bases and J by 2 bases. The CDR3 loop spans 15 amino acids. Of note for this clone: Its antigen is unidentified.

J is TRBJ2-5 and V is TRBV6-1, with TRBD1 identical over 8 bases. This clonotype was sampled from a human patient who received an intestinal transplant, so some T cells may come from the graft donor. The source material was PBMCs, sampled nearly 31 days after intestinal transplant. The CDR3 coding sequence is TGTGCCAGCGGTGTGTGGACAGGGCCACAAGAGACCCAGTACTTC. Residues: CASGVWTGPQETQYF.